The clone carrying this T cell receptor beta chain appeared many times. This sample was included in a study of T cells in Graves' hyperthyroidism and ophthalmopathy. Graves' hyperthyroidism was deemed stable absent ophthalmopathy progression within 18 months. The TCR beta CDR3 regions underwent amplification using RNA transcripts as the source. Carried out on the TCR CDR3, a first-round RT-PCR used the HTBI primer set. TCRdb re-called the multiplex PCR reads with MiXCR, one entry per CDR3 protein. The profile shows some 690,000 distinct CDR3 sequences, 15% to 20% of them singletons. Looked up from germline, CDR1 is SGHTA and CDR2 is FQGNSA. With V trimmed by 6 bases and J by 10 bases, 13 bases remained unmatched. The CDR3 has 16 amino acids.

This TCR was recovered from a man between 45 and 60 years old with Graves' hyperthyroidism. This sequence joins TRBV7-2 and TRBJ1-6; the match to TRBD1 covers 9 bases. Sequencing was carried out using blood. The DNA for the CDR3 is TGTGCCAGCAGACAAGCCGGGACAGGGTTCGGATCACCCCTCCACTTT. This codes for CASRQAGTGFGSPLHF.